This T cell receptor beta chain was captured by sequencing in a study of monozygotic twins with inflammatory bowel disease. For every sample, eight separate reactions were used to make cDNA. From its re-call of the 5' RACE reads, TCRdb lists each CDR3 protein once, without DNA. The listing records around 450,000 distinct CDR3 sequences. About this clonotype itself: Its antigen is unknown.

This CDR3 spans 14 amino acids. CDR1 SGHTA and CDR2 FQGNSA come from the germline V gene. Study-wide results and limits: Patient-to-patient differences in immunosuppressive treatment may have added variability to the repertoires. Whereas healthy co-twins had higher TCRbeta diversity (inverse Simpson), IBD patients had lower diversity. IBD patients shared fewer clonotypes with other individuals than healthy twins, especially patients with disease activity signs.

This sequence joins TRBV7-2 and TRBJ2-7; TCRdb proposes TRBD2, but this gene call is untestable without DNA. This TCR came from a human donor with ulcerative colitis or Crohn's disease, or a healthy co-twin of an affected twin (not recorded which). The sequenced sample consisted of blood. CDR3: CASSLGLAYHEQCF.